Reported below is one TCR beta chain. Its antigen is not known. Stated time point: patch test 2, 6 weeks after DPC sensitization. The treatment was: therapeutic diphenylcyclopropenone sensitization with weekly scalp DPC. Non-pregnant alopecia patients aged 18 to 70, suitable for DPC therapy. The sample comes from a study of human T cells and chemical hapten exposure. Background on the study: Patch tests applied 0.01% DPC to the upper back and were scored after 6 days.

This CDR3 contains 17 residues. Trimming took off 1 base at V and 0 bases at J, with 13 bases between the two ends. Germline V gives CDR1 SGHVS, CDR2 FNYEAQ. Study-wide results and caveats: In comparison with controls, expanded TCRs gave rise to a significantly larger number of large CDR3 similarity clusters.

Using its own MiXCR run on the RACE reads, TCRdb lists one record per CDR3 protein. The sample carries over 35,000 distinct CDR3 sequences, about 8.9% recorded once. The genes are TRBV7-6 and TRBJ2-4, with a possible D match to TRBD2 (6 bases). Sequenced material: whole blood, taken in connection with sensitization to the hapten diphenylcyclopropenone (DPC). The receptor comes from a middle-aged woman with alopecia areata. Some clones in this sample may be carry-over from other donors' samples. The CDR3 sequence is CASSLDSRRGAKNIQYF. In DNA form, the CDR3 reads TGTGCCAGCAGCTTAGATTCGCGGCGGGGAGCCAAAAACATTCAGTACTTC.